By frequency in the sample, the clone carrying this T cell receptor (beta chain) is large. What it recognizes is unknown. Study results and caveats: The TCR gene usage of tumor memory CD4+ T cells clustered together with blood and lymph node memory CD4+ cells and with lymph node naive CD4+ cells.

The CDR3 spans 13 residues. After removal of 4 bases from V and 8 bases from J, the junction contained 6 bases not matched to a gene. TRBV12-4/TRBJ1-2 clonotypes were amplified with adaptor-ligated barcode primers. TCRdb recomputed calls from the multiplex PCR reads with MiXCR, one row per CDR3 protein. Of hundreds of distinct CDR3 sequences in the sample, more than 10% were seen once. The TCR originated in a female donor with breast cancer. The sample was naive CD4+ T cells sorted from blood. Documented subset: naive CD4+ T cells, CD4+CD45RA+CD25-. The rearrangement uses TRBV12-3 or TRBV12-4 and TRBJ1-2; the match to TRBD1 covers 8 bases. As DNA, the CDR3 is TGTGCCAGCAGTTCGGACAGGGAAATAGGCTACACCTTC. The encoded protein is CASSSDREIGYTF.